Reported below is one T cell receptor beta chain. This sample was taken from a study of blood T cell repertoires in COVID-19. Across the whole study: The analysed material was cDNA or gDNA that came from T cells, B-cell-depleted T cells, or PBMCs.

Trimming left V 0 bases short and J 7 bases short, with 7 bases between. This CDR3 is 13 amino acids long. Germline CDR1 reads LGHDT; CDR2 reads YNNKEL (reference sequence). In the source study's methods: Using reference gene primer amplification, nucleated cell counts were estimated. TCRdb's copy holds only in-frame clones and misses some; the assay was immunoSEQ multiplex PCR. V and J calls and clone size are copied from that table; D and trimming were computed from the DNA. The table lists roughly 120,000 clones, 70% to 90% of them singletons. The chain joins TRBV3-1 (or the pseudogene TRBV3-2) to TRBJ2-1; D is unresolved. Specimen: peripheral blood. This TCR was sampled from a woman in her sixties or seventies with acute or convalescent COVID-19. In nucleotides, the CDR3 is TGTGCCAGCAGCCAAGATCTCAGAAATGAGCAGTTCTTC. Translating it yields CASSQDLRNEQFF.